These T cell receptor beta chains were read from a single sample in a study of blood T cell repertoires in COVID-19. Clones were read by immunoSEQ multiplex PCR, and TCRdb kept only the in-frame ones, dropping some. The table includes a few hundred thousand clones, around 90% detected once. The sequenced material came from peripheral blood. These receptors were collected from a woman aged 55-70 years with COVID-19, enrolled during active disease. CDR3s include the opening cysteine and the closing phenylalanine or tryptophan. Fields, in order: CDR3 DNA, CDR3 protein, D gene, J gene, V gene, clone size. D genes are given only for firm matches. The listing skips clone size in some rows; elsewhere it reads once, few, many or a size class.

DNA: TGTGCCAGCAGTGAATCAGGGTCTGGCGGCTACACCTTC
CDR3: CASSESGSGGYTF
D: -
J: TRBJ1-2
V: TRBV6-1
size: once

DNA: TGTGCCAGCAGCCGAAACAGAAACACTGAAGCTTTCTTT
CDR3: CASSRNRNTEAFF
D: -
J: TRBJ1-1
V: TRBV12-3/TRBV12-4
size: -

DNA: TGCGCCAGCAGCTCGGACAGGGGGCTTACAGGGGTACGGGAAGAAAAACTGTTTTTT
CDR3: CASSSDRGLTGVREEKLFF
D: TRBD1
J: TRBJ1-4
V: TRBV5-1
size: -

DNA: TGTGCCATCAGTGGGACAGGGACCATTGGAAACACCATATATTTT
CDR3: CAISGTGTIGNTIYF
D: TRBD1
J: TRBJ1-3
V: TRBV10-3
size: -

DNA: TGTGCCAGCAGCCCCAACAGGGGGGGTAACACTGAAGCTTTCTTT
CDR3: CASSPNRGGNTEAFF
D: TRBD1
J: TRBJ1-1
V: TRBV3-1/TRBV3-2
size: -

DNA: TGTGCCAGCAGCCCCCTAGGGGGGGAAGGCTACACCTTC
CDR3: CASSPLGGEGYTF
D: -
J: TRBJ1-2
V: TRBV11-2
size: -

DNA: TGTGCCAGCAGCGACCGGGTAGGAGCGGGGGTTTACAATGAGCAGTTCTTC
CDR3: CASSDRVGAGVYNEQFF
D: TRBD2
J: TRBJ2-1
V: TRBV9
size: -

DNA: TGCGCCAGCAGCTTGGCCCCTAGCGGGGGCACCTACGAGCAGTACTTC
CDR3: CASSLAPSGGTYEQYF
D: TRBD2
J: TRBJ2-7
V: TRBV5-1
size: -

DNA: TGTGCCAGCAGCGCACGGGACAGGGGTTCTGAAGCTTTCTTT
CDR3: CASSARDRGSEAFF
D: TRBD1
J: TRBJ1-1
V: TRBV7-9
size: -

DNA: TGCGCCAGCAGCTTTACGGGGGGGCGAGATACGCAGTATTTT
CDR3: CASSFTGGRDTQYF
D: TRBD2
J: TRBJ2-3
V: TRBV5-1
size: once

DNA: TGTGCCAGCAGTCCACTACGCTACATGAACACTGAAGCTTTCTTT
CDR3: CASSPLRYMNTEAFF
D: -
J: TRBJ1-1
V: TRBV2
size: few

DNA: TGTGCCACTCAATTTGAACAGGGCACTGGCTACACCTTC
CDR3: CATQFEQGTGYTF
D: -
J: TRBJ1-2
V: TRBV28
size: -

DNA: TGTGCCAGCAGTTACCTGACAGGGTCGGGAAACACCATATATTTT
CDR3: CASSYLTGSGNTIYF
D: TRBD1
J: TRBJ1-3
V: TRBV6-5
size: -

DNA: TGTGCCAGCAGCTCACGATCTGACAGGGGAGGAAACTATGGCTACACCTTC
CDR3: CASSSRSDRGGNYGYTF
D: TRBD1
J: TRBJ1-2
V: TRBV11-2
size: -

DNA: TGTGCCAGTAGTATAAAGAGATTGAGTACTGAAGCTTTCTTT
CDR3: CASSIKRLSTEAFF
D: -
J: TRBJ1-1
V: TRBV19
size: -

DNA: TGTGCCAGCAGCAAAGGGTCCAGGGGTCCCATCAGCTCCTATAATTCACCCCTCCACTTT
CDR3: CASSKGSRGPISSYNSPLHF
D: -
J: TRBJ1-6
V: TRBV21-1
size: -

DNA: TGTGCCAGCAGCTTAGACGGACAGGGGCCGAGAGAGACCCAGTACTTC
CDR3: CASSLDGQGPRETQYF
D: TRBD1
J: TRBJ2-5
V: TRBV7-9
size: -

DNA: TGTGCCAGCAGCCGCCCCCGCGGGGGGGGAGGGGATGAGCAGTTCTTC
CDR3: CASSRPRGGGGDEQFF
D: TRBD2
J: TRBJ2-1
V: TRBV9
size: -